What follows are 28 T cell receptor beta chains derived from one specimen sequenced in a study of shared clonotypes between healthy human individuals. Profiling relied on immunoSEQ multiplex PCR, and the TCRdb table lists in-frame clones only, not all of them. There are 950,000 to 1,100,000 clones in the sample; about 70% occur only once, and approximately 1.5% lies in the top ten. The sample taken for sequencing was memory CD4+ T cells sorted from blood. Subset meaning: CD45RA-negative fraction. These TCRs come from a young man in good health.

This chain uses TRBV6-6 with TRBJ1-2, with D perhaps TRBD1 (6 bases). The CDR3 contains 16 residues. From germline, CDR1 is MNHNY and CDR2 SVGAGI (reference sequence). Trimming removed 2 bases at V and 6 bases at J, with 19 bases between. In DNA form, the CDR3 reads TGTGCCAGCAGTTACGTCCTCGGTGGGGGGGCAGATGGCTACACCTTC. This translates into CASSYVLGGGADGYTF.

J is TRBJ2-6 and V is TRBV6-6; 7 bases fit TRBD2. Germline CDR1 is MNHNY and CDR2 is SVGAGI (reference sequence). The CDR3 totals 13 residues. The ends lost 6 bases at V and 8 bases at J; junction bases unmatched: 4. CDR3 in DNA: TGTGCCAGCAGCCACAGCGGGACCAACGTCCTGACTTTC. Its protein is CASSHSGTNVLTF.

This sequence joins TRBV4-2 and TRBJ1-3; unclear D gene. This CDR3 comprises 14 residues. With 0 bases removed from V and 8 bases from J, the gap between germline ends came to 11 bases. The V gene's germline CDR1 is LGHNA and CDR2 YNFKEQ. DNA for the CDR3: TGTGCCAGCAGCCAAGATGCCGGAGGAGACACCATATATTTT. This encodes CASSQDAGGDTIYF.

This chain connects TRBV25-1 to TRBJ1-1; D uncertain. Germline CDR1 is MGHDK and CDR2 is SYGVNS. This CDR3 contains 14 residues. V was trimmed by 0 bases and J by 8 bases, leaving 13 bases between them. This CDR3 is CASSEYSTGVEAFF. CDR3 DNA: TGTGCCAGCAGTGAATACAGCACGGGAGTAGAAGCTTTCTTT.

The chain uses TRBV4-3 and TRBJ2-5; 8 nucleotides agree with TRBD2. The V gene's germline CDR1 is LGHNA and CDR2 YSLEER. With 1 base clipped from V and 4 bases from J, the junction kept 8 bases outside the gene matches. There are 16 residues in the CDR3. CDR3 amino acids: CASSQGLLAGTETQYF. In DNA form, the CDR3 reads TGCGCCAGCAGCCAAGGTCTCCTAGCGGGCACAGAGACCCAGTACTTC.

This chain uses TRBV19 with TRBJ2-6; D tentatively reads TRBD1 or TRBD2 (5 bases each). The CDR3 has 16 amino acids. Germline CDR1 is LNHDA and CDR2 is SQIVND (reference sequence). V lost 8 bases and J 0 bases, leaving 14 bases between the germline ends. For the CDR3, the DNA is TGTGCCAGTGTGGGGCGGGCCAGCTCTGGGGCCAACGTCCTGACTTTC. It encodes CASVGRASSGANVLTF.

This clone occurred a few times. The chain links TRBV19 to TRBJ1-5; 7 nucleotides line up with TRBD1. The V gene's germline CDR1 is LNHDA and CDR2 SQIVND (reference sequence). This CDR3 is built from 15 residues. J gave up 3 bases and V 7 bases, and 9 bases lay outside the gene matches. Written as DNA, the CDR3 is TGTGCCAGTATCCAAGACAGGGCCACCAATCAGCCCCAGCATTTT. Protein sequence: CASIQDRATNQPQHF.

V is TRBV7-2 and J is TRBJ2-7; the match to TRBD2 covers 8 bases. Germline loops: CDR1 SGHTA, CDR2 FQGNSA. With V trimmed by 5 bases and J by 2 bases, 8 bases remained unmatched. The CDR3 has 15 residues. The CDR3 reads CASSLTSGDAYEQYF. The CDR3 nucleotides are TGTGCCAGCAGCCTTACTAGCGGCGATGCCTACGAGCAGTACTTC.

The V call is TRBV2, the J call TRBJ2-2; D is perhaps TRBD1 (6 bases). The germline CDR1 and CDR2 sequences are SNHLY and FYNNEI. The CDR3 consists of 15 residues. V lost 5 bases, J lost 5 bases, and 15 bases lay in between. The CDR3 nucleotides are TGTGCCAGCAGTAAGGACAGAGGGTCGACCGGGGAGCTGTTTTTT. It is translated as CASSKDRGSTGELFF.

The rearrangement links TRBV7-2 to TRBJ2-5; 8 nucleotides agree with TRBD1. There are 15 residues in the CDR3. The V segment lost 5 bases and the J segment 1 base; nucleotides outside the gene matches: 6. Germline lookup yields CDR1 SGHTA and CDR2 FQGNSA. The CDR3 loop is CASSDRQGSQETQYF. The CDR3, as DNA: TGTGCCAGCAGCGACCGACAGGGGTCCCAAGAGACCCAGTACTTC.

V is TRBV27 and J is TRBJ1-6; no firm D call. CDR1 MNHEY and CDR2 SMNVEV come from the germline V gene (reference sequence). The CDR3 is 13 residues long. Trimming removed 5 bases at V and 5 bases at J, with 7 bases between. This CDR3 is CASSTRDNSPLHF. Written as DNA, the CDR3 is TGTGCCAGCAGTACCCGAGATAATTCACCCCTCCACTTT.

This chain connects TRBV7-6 to TRBJ2-1; a weak D match, TRBD2 (6 bases). The germline gives CDR1 SGHVS, CDR2 FNYEAQ. There are 15 residues in the CDR3. The ends were cut back, 0 bases at V and 4 bases at J, with 10 bases in the middle. The CDR3 DNA reads TGTGCCAGCAGCTTAGCCCAAGGGACTTACAATGAGCAGTTCTTC. This gives the protein CASSLAQGTYNEQFF.

This clone was counted a few times. CDR3 sequence: CASSIGSVSGANVLTF. In DNA form, the CDR3 reads TGTGCCAGTAGTATAGGCAGCGTCTCTGGGGCCAACGTCCTGACTTTC. The V call is TRBV19, the J call TRBJ2-6; no reliable D call. V was clipped by 1 base and J by 0 bases, with 7 bases between them. The V gene's germline CDR1 is LNHDA and CDR2 SQIVND (reference sequence). The CDR3 sequence is 16 residues long.

The rearrangement uses TRBV6-1 and TRBJ1-3, with 7 bases aligning to TRBD1. From germline, CDR1 is MNHNS and CDR2 SASEGT. This CDR3 region has 15 residues. The V segment lost 7 bases and the J segment 0 bases; nucleotides outside the gene matches: 6. This chain's CDR3 is CASMGQYSSGNTIYF. DNA for the CDR3: TGTGCCAGCATGGGACAGTACTCCTCTGGAAACACCATATATTTT.

The chain employs TRBV29-1 and TRBJ1-1, with no clear D. The CDR3 has 15 residues. CDR1 is SQVTM, CDR2 ANQGSEA, per germline. Deletions cut 0 bases from V and 1 base from J, with 12 bases between. For the CDR3, the DNA is TGCAGCGTTGAAGATACAGTGGGAGAGAACACTGAAGCTTTCTTT. Translated: CSVEDTVGENTEAFF.

The J gene is TRBJ2-5, the V gene TRBV5-1, with TRBD2 identical over 9 bases. Germline V CDR1 and CDR2: SGHRS, YFSETQ. V was pared by 3 bases and J by 3 bases, with 6 bases of the junction left unmatched. The CDR3 spans 15 residues. CDR3 coding DNA: TGCGCCAGCAGCTGGCGGGGGGGAGCGGAAGAGACCCAGTACTTC. It encodes CASSWRGGAEETQYF.

This clone was detected once. The gene calls are TRBV4-3 and TRBJ1-1; D is uncertain. The V and J ends lost 0 bases and 4 bases respectively, with 6 bases between them. The V gene's germline CDR1 is LGHNA and CDR2 YSLEER. The CDR3 extends over 13 amino acids. CDR3 sequence: CASSQDLRTEAFF. In DNA form, the CDR3 reads TGCGCCAGCAGCCAAGATTTACGCACTGAAGCTTTCTTT.

Comment on this clone: Other DNA sequences in this specimen translate into the identical CDR3. The chain combines TRBV5-1 with TRBJ2-7, with 7 bases fitting TRBD1. Germline V lookup: CDR1 SGHRS, CDR2 YFSETQ. V shed 4 bases, J shed 2 bases, and the junction held 6 bases outside the gene matches. This CDR3 spans 14 amino acids. The CDR3 protein is CASSLRQGPYEQYF. For the CDR3, the DNA is TGCGCCAGCAGCCTGAGACAGGGTCCCTACGAGCAGTACTTC.

CDR3 amino acids: CASSSSDSSYNSPLHF. In DNA, the CDR3 is TGTGCCAGCAGCTCTTCGGACAGCTCCTATAATTCACCCCTCCACTTT. This chain links TRBV11-2 with TRBJ1-6, with D perhaps TRBD1 (6 bases). This CDR3 spans 16 amino acids. Trimming cost V 4 bases and J 0 bases, with 10 bases left between them. CDR1 is SGHAT, CDR2 FQNNGV, per germline. Full variable domain (rest looked up from reference TRBV11-2 and TRBJ1-6): EAGVAQSPRYKIIEKRQSVAFWCNPISGHATLYWYQQILGQGPKLLIQFQNNGVVDDSQLPKDRFSAERLKGVDSTLKIQPAKLEDSAVYLCASSSSDSSYNSPLHFGNGTRLTVT.

This chain uses TRBV7-2 with TRBJ2-7; D is perhaps TRBD1 (8 bases). Trimming pared 5 bases from V and 0 bases from J, leaving 17 bases between. The CDR3 covers 16 residues. Germline CDR1 reads SGHTA; CDR2 reads FQGNSA. The CDR3 loop is CASSPPGGQVSYEQYF. As DNA, the CDR3 is TGTGCCAGCAGCCCACCGGGGGGACAGGTCTCCTACGAGCAGTACTTC.

The genes are TRBV21-1 and TRBJ2-4. TRBV21-1 is given as a pseudogene. The CDR3 contains 15 residues. The CDR3 spells CASSPRGDAKNIQYF. The CDR3 nucleotides are TGTGCCAGCAGCCCCCGGGGCGACGCCAAAAACATTCAGTACTTC.

This chain connects TRBV2 to TRBJ2-7, with D unclear. Per the germline V gene, CDR1 is SNHLY and CDR2 is FYNNEI. Trimming stripped 7 bases from V and 3 bases from J, with 19 bases between. The CDR3 is 15 residues long. Here the CDR3 reads CASIITRTLLYEQYF. In DNA form, the CDR3 reads TGTGCCAGCATTATCACGAGGACCCTTCTCTACGAGCAGTACTTC.

This sequence joins TRBV1 and TRBJ2-1; the tabulated D call, TRBD2, remains unverified against the DNA. TRBV1 is a pseudogene segment. The CDR3 covers 16 residues. This CDR3 is CTSSQGQGTGPDEQFF. The CDR3 DNA follows: TGCACCAGCAGCCAAGGACAAGGGACTGGCCCTGATGAGCAGTTCTTC.

This chain joins TRBV7-6 and TRBJ2-7; 7 bases agree with TRBD2. The germline CDR1 and CDR2 sequences are SGHVS and FNYEAQ. The CDR3 covers 15 residues. Trimming at V came to 5 bases and at J to 2 bases, leaving 9 bases not matched to a gene. The CDR3 spells CASSQSDGGTYEQYF. DNA of the CDR3: TGTGCCAGCAGCCAGTCGGACGGGGGGACCTACGAGCAGTACTTC. Complete variable domain (other parts from reference TRBV7-6 and TRBJ2-7): GAGVSQSPRYKVTKRGQDVALRCDPISGHVSLYWYRQALGQGPEFLTYFNYEAQQDKSGLPNDRFSAERPEGSISTLTIQRTEQRDSAMYRCASSQSDGGTYEQYFGPGTRLTVT.

This clone came up once. The chain uses TRBV7-3 and TRBJ2-2, with D perhaps given as TRBD1 or TRBD2 (6 bases each). The V gene's germline CDR1 is SGHTA and CDR2 FQGTGA. The germline V and J ends were trimmed by 1 base and 3 bases, with 9 bases remaining between them. This CDR3 comprises 15 residues. This chain's CDR3 is CASSLNGGHTGELFF. The DNA for the CDR3 is TGTGCCAGCAGCTTAAACGGGGGCCACACCGGGGAGCTGTTTTTT. The variable domain in full, completed from reference TRBV7-3 and TRBJ2-2, reads GAGVSQTPSNKVTEKGKYVELRCDPISGHTALYWYRQSLGQGPEFLIYFQGTGAADDSGLPNDRFFAVRPEGSVSTLKIQRTERGDSAVYLCASSLNGGHTGELFFGEGSRLTVL.

The V call is TRBV4-1, the J call TRBJ2-1, with 12 bases identical to TRBD2. Trimming took 0 bases from V and 7 from J; bases not matched to a gene: 7. The CDR3 has 17 amino acids. The germline V gene encodes CDR1 MGHRA and CDR2 YSYEKL. CDR3 sequence reads: CASSQEYGLAGKNEQFF. CDR3 DNA sequence: TGCGCCAGCAGCCAAGAATATGGACTAGCGGGAAAAAATGAGCAGTTCTTC.

The chain carries TRBV10-1 and TRBJ1-1; 11 bases are a match to TRBD1. The germline CDR1 and CDR2 sequences are WNHNN and SYGVQD (reference sequence). CDR3 size: 12 residues. V shed 9 bases and J 10 bases; nucleotides not matched to a gene: 7. In DNA, the CDR3 is TGCGCCAGTGGGACAGGGGGGATTGGAGCTTTCTTT. Translated: CASGTGGIGAFF.

J is TRBJ1-3 and V is TRBV6-1, with 9 nucleotides matching TRBD1. J gave up 4 bases and V 8 bases, and 3 bases lay outside the gene matches. The CDR3 loop spans 13 amino acids. In germline, CDR1 is MNHNS, CDR2 SASEGT. The CDR3 DNA sequence: TGTGCCAGCGCCGGGACAGGGGGAAACACCATATATTTT. It yields the protein CASAGTGGNTIYF.